This entry describes one T cell receptor beta chain. The data originate from a study of blood T cell repertoires in COVID-19. Clones were read by immunoSEQ multiplex PCR, and TCRdb kept only the in-frame ones, dropping some. Of 200,000 or so clones listed, roughly 80% were seen once; the top ten hold around 5%. Sequencing used peripheral blood. The origin of this receptor is a human donor in a cohort sampled during active COVID-19.

The CDR3 reads CASFFDPGKNTEAFF. In DNA form, the CDR3 reads TGTGCCAGCTTCTTCGATCCAGGGAAGAACACTGAAGCTTTCTTT. J is TRBJ1-1 and V is TRBV18; maybe TRBD1 (5 bases). The germline V and J ends were trimmed by 7 bases and 1 base, with 16 bases remaining between them. Germline CDR1 and CDR2: KGHSH and LQKENI. There are 15 residues in the CDR3.